This T cell receptor beta chain stems from a study of regulatory T cells in long-lasting Graves disease. As to this clonotype: The antigen remains undetermined.

Noted time point: persistent/refractory GD, antithyroid drugs over 5 years with positive TRAb. From RNA extracted from PBMCs, the TCR library was made. Study results and caveats: Clonotypes that were public and shared totalled fewer than 3,500 in persistent patients versus 850 to 1,000 in new patients. Researchers reported studying only peripheral blood, not thyroid tissue.

Researchers made TCR beta libraries by using iRepertoire HTBI primers and running Arm-PCR on CDR3 regions. Via MiXCR, TCRdb re-called the multiplex PCR reads, giving one row per CDR3 protein. The sample consists of 390,000 or so distinct CDR3 sequences, 20% to 25% of them appearing once. This clonotype originated in a woman between 35 and 50 years old with Graves disease. Here the sequenced sample was peripheral blood mononuclear cells (PBMCs), taken when the disease was refractory, from a patient treated with antithyroid drugs.

For the CDR3, the DNA is TGCAGCGTTGAACTCCACAGGGATCGCGAGCAGTACTTC. This translates into CSVELHRDREQYF. This rearrangement joins TRBV29-1 to TRBJ2-7, with D possibly matching TRBD1 (6 bases). Trimming took 2 bases from V and 6 from J, leaving 14 bases between them. The CDR3 extends over 13 amino acids. Germline V CDR1 and CDR2: SQVTM, ANQGSEA.